Listed below are T cell receptor beta chains from one sample, sequenced in a study of blood T cells in healthy people across ages. TCRdb reanalysed the 5' RACE reads using MiXCR and keeps one entry per CDR3 protein. The sample has 1.5 million to 2 million distinct CDR3 sequences, roughly two fifths seen once. The sample comprised blood. All receptors derive from a human donor in good health. Each CDR3 is given with its conserved first and last residue. Fields, in order: CDR3 protein, CDR3 DNA, CDR3 length, V gene, D gene, clone size, J gene. A D gene is named only where the DNA matches it firmly. Expanded clones are given a class, and other clones once, few, many or no size at all.

CASSDSQYEQYF,TGTGCCAGCAGTGACTCACAGTACGAGCAGTACTTC,12,TRBV6-4,.,.,TRBJ2-7
CASSSSGGLEQYF,TGTGCCAGCAGCTCTAGCGGGGGACTCGAGCAGTACTTC,13,TRBV7-3,TRBD2,few,TRBJ2-7
CAISDLPDSNQPQHF,TGTGCCATCAGTGATTTGCCGGATAGCAATCAGCCCCAGCATTTT,15,TRBV10-3,.,.,TRBJ1-5
CASNRRNGETQYF,TGTGCCAGCAACCGAAGAAACGGAGAGACCCAGTACTTC,13,TRBV7-2,.,many,TRBJ2-5
CASGERITF,TGTGCCAGCGGAGAACGGATCACCTTC,9,TRBV9,.,.,TRBJ1-2
CASSYSSGPTREQYF,TGCGCCAGCAGCTACTCAAGTGGTCCAACGAGGGAGCAGTACTTC,15,TRBV5-1,.,.,TRBJ2-7
CAISEYKEGEQYF,TGTGCCATCAGTGAGTATAAAGAAGGCGAGCAGTACTTC,13,TRBV10-3,.,few,TRBJ2-7
CASSRAGTTQETQYF,TGTGCCAGCAGTCGCGCCGGGACAACTCAAGAGACCCAGTACTTC,15,TRBV6-2/TRBV6-3,.,.,TRBJ2-5
CASSSGGFSGANVLTF,TGCGCCAGCTCCAGCGGGGGCTTCTCTGGGGCCAACGTCCTGACTTTC,16,TRBV5-1,TRBD2,.,TRBJ2-6
CASSLQGTPFHEQYF,TGTGCCAGCAGTTTACAAGGAACACCCTTCCACGAGCAGTACTTC,15,TRBV12-3/TRBV12-4,.,many,TRBJ2-7
CSARTESVNYGYTF,TGCAGTGCTCGGACAGAGAGCGTAAACTATGGCTACACCTTC,14,TRBV20-1,.,.,TRBJ1-2
CASNQQGLETQYF,TGTGCCAGCAACCAACAGGGGTTAGAGACCCAGTACTTC,13,TRBV7-2,TRBD1,few,TRBJ2-5
CSARPYNEQFF,TGCAGCGCTAGACCCTACAATGAGCAGTTCTTC,11,TRBV29-1,.,many,TRBJ2-1
CASSVTGHTGELFF,TGTGCCAGCAGCGTAACCGGACACACCGGGGAGCTGTTTTTT,14,TRBV9,.,.,TRBJ2-2
CASSYDSQTYEQYF,TGCGCCAGCAGCTACGATAGCCAGACATACGAGCAGTACTTC,14,TRBV5-1,.,.,TRBJ2-7
CSTDRDPYGYTF,TGCAGTACAGACAGGGACCCCTATGGCTACACCTTC,12,TRBV20-1,TRBD1,.,TRBJ1-2
CSVEDAPLREPQYF,TGCAGCGTTGAAGATGCCCCTCTAAGGGAGCCCCAGTACTTC,14,TRBV29-1,.,.,TRBJ2-7
CSVVERTNYEQYF,TGCAGCGTTGTAGAACGGACCAACTACGAGCAGTACTTC,13,TRBV29-1,.,.,TRBJ2-7
CASSQVGGDEKLFF,TGCGCCAGCAGCCAAGTAGGCGGGGATGAAAAACTGTTTTTT,14,TRBV4-3,.,.,TRBJ1-4
CASSQAGAGETQYF,TGTGCCAGCAGCCAAGCGGGGGCGGGGGAGACCCAGTACTTC,14,TRBV4-2,.,.,TRBJ2-5
CATSDSSTAGDTEAFF,TGTGCCACCAGTGATTCTTCCACAGCGGGGGACACTGAAGCTTTCTTT,16,TRBV24-1,.,.,TRBJ1-1
CAGSLDGGADTQYF,TGTGCCGGCAGCTTAGATGGTGGGGCAGATACGCAGTATTTT,14,TRBV7-2,.,once,TRBJ2-3
CASSPRQGRAEQYF,TGCGCCAGCAGCCCTAGACAGGGAAGGGCCGAGCAGTACTTC,14,TRBV5-1,TRBD1,.,TRBJ2-7
CASSPPGETPSYNEQFF,TGTGCCAGCAGCCCCCCTGGAGAGACACCTTCCTACAATGAGCAGTTCTTC,17,TRBV7-9,.,few,TRBJ2-1
CASSSTLGAETQYF,TGTGCCAGCAGTTCTACACTAGGCGCCGAGACCCAGTACTTC,14,TRBV7-9,.,.,TRBJ2-5
CASNNGLTLSYNEQFF,TGTGCCAGCAACAACGGACTTACCCTCTCCTACAATGAGCAGTTCTTC,16,TRBV3-1,.,.,TRBJ2-1
CAISESGSCGYTF,TGTGCCATCAGTGAGTCCGGCAGCTGTGGCTACACCTTC,13,TRBV10-3,.,few,TRBJ1-2
CSAAPSIGRGEQYF,TGCAGTGCTGCCCCTTCGATTGGGCGCGGCGAGCAGTACTTC,14,TRBV20-1,.,.,TRBJ2-7
CASSQSRKLLPYEQYF,TGTGCCAGCAGCCAAAGTAGGAAATTGCTCCCCTACGAGCAGTACTTC,16,TRBV14,.,.,TRBJ2-7
CATENPDRLNYGYTF,TGTGCCACCGAGAACCCGGACAGACTTAACTATGGCTACACCTTC,15,TRBV6-8,.,many,TRBJ1-2
CASSYSSVGANVLTF,TGTGCCAGCAGTTACTCGAGTGTTGGGGCCAACGTCCTGACTTTC,15,TRBV6-6,.,once,TRBJ2-6
CASSLEGRLTDTQYF,TGTGCCAGCAGCTTAGAGGGTCGCCTCACAGATACGCAGTATTTT,15,TRBV7-3,.,few,TRBJ2-3
CSARDGSGGDQETQYF,TGCAGTGCTAGAGATGGAAGCGGGGGGGATCAAGAGACCCAGTACTTC,16,TRBV20-1,TRBD2,few,TRBJ2-5
CSATPSDRGPDAFSYEQYF,TGCAGTGCTACGCCCTCGGACAGAGGCCCCGATGCCTTCTCCTACGAGCAGTACTTC,19,TRBV20-1,.,.,TRBJ2-7
CASSLWGLYEQYF,TGTGCCAGCAGTTTATGGGGACTCTACGAGCAGTACTTC,13,TRBV28,.,few,TRBJ2-7
CAISESTVADPYGYTF,TGTGCCATCAGTGAGTCAACGGTGGCAGACCCTTATGGCTACACCTTC,16,TRBV10-3,.,.,TRBJ1-2
CASTSLGGSTDTQYF,TGTGCCAGTACTAGTTTAGGGGGGAGTACAGATACGCAGTATTTT,15,TRBV27,.,.,TRBJ2-3
CASSQDPTSGGAVDTQYF,TGTGCCAGCAGCCAAGATCCGACTAGCGGGGGGGCCGTAGATACGCAGTATTTT,18,TRBV4-2,TRBD2,.,TRBJ2-3
CASSFGAASSYNEQFF,TGCGCCAGCAGCTTCGGGGCGGCAAGCTCCTACAATGAGCAGTTCTTC,16,TRBV5-1,.,.,TRBJ2-1
CASMGGEGSYEQYF,TGTGCCAGCATGGGGGGAGAGGGGTCCTACGAGCAGTACTTC,14,TRBV7-9,.,.,TRBJ2-7